The entry below gives a single T cell receptor beta chain sequence along with its context. Its antigen is undetermined. The data derive from a study of shared clonotypes between healthy human individuals. The CDR3 totals 13 residues. The V gene lost 1 base and the J gene lost 8 bases, with 9 bases spanning the gap. Per the germline V gene, CDR1 is SGHDN and CDR2 is FVKESK. Study processing details: ImmunoSEQ output held junction-only sequences without quality scores, so filtering differed. Method: immunoSEQ multiplex PCR; TCRdb's copy keeps in-frame clones and lacks some. V, J and clone size derive from that table, while D and trimming were established from the DNA sequence. Of under 1,100,000 clones listed, around 82% are singletons. General study points: Generation of non-shared clonotypes was less probable than generation of clonotypes shared by all four donors. About 5% was the fraction of naive CD4 clonotypes found shared across several donors.

CD45RA-negative memory and CD45RA+ naive subsets were split from the CD4+ cells. The sample was memory CD4+ T cells from PBMCs. The subset was: CD45RA-negative fraction. This clonotype was obtained from a man between 18 and 29 years old in good health. Some clones in this sample may be carry-over from other donors' samples. This chain connects TRBV14 to TRBJ2-1; the D gene is possibly TRBD1 (6 bases). CDR3 nucleotide sequence: TGTGCCAGCAGCCAAGTGTGGGGGCATGAGCAGTTCTTC. Its translation is CASSQVWGHEQFF.